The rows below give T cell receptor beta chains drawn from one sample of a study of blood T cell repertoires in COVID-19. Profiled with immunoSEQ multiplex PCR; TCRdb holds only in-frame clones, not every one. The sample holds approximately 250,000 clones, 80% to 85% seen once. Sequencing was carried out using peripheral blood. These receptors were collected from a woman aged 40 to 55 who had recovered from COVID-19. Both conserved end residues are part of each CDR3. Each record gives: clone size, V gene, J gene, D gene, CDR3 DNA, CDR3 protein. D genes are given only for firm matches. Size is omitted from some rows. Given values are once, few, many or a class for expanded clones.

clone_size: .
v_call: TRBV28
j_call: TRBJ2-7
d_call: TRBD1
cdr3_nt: TGTGCCAGCAAGGACAGGCGTTTCTACGAGCAGTACTTC
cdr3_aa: CASKDRRFYEQYF

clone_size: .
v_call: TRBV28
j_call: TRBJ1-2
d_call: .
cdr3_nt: TGTGCCAGCAGTGTGGACAGCATCTATGGCTACACCTTC
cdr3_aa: CASSVDSIYGYTF

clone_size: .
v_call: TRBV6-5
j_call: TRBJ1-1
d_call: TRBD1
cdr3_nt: TGTGCCAGCAGTACGGGACAGGGAGTGACTGAAGCTTTCTTT
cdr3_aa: CASSTGQGVTEAFF

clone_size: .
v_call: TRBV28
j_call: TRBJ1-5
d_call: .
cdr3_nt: TGTGCCAGCAGTTTGAGGTCCAATCAGCCCCAGCATTTT
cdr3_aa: CASSLRSNQPQHF

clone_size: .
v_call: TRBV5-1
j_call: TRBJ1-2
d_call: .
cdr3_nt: TGCGCCAGCAGCTTGGAGTTGGGACGGGGTCTAGGGGGTGGCTACACCTTC
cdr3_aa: CASSLELGRGLGGGYTF

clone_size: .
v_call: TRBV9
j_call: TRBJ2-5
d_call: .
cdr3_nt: TGTGCCAGCAGCGTAGGGGCTAGCAGTAAGACCCAGTACTTC
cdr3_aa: CASSVGASSKTQYF

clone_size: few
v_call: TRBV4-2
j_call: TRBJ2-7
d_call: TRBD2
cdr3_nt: TGTGCCAGCAGCCAAGACCGAGGTCGCGGCGGGGGAAGAGAGCAGTACTTC
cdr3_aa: CASSQDRGRGGGREQYF

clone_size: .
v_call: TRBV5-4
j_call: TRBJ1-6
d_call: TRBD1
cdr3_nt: TGTGCCAGCAGCCTACCAGGACAGGGTAATAATTCACCCCTCCACTTT
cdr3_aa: CASSLPGQGNNSPLHF

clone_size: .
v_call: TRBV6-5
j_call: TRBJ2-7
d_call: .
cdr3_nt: TGTGCCAGCAGTACAGGGTGGTCCTCCTACGAGCAGTACTTC
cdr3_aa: CASSTGWSSYEQYF

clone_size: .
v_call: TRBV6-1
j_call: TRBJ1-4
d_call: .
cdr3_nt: TGTGCCAGCAGTGAGGGTACAGATCGGGAAAAACTGTTTTTT
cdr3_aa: CASSEGTDREKLFF

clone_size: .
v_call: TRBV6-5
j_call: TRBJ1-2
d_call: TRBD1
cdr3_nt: TGTGCCAGCAGAGCTATGACAGGGGGCTCTGGCTACACCTTC
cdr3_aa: CASRAMTGGSGYTF

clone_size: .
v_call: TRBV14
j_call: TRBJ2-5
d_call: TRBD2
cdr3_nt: TGTGCCAGCAGCCATCCAGCGGGGGGGTACCCCACCTGGGAGACCCAGTACTTC
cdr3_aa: CASSHPAGGYPTWETQYF

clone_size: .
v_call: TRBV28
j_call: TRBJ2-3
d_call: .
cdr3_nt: TGTGCCAGCAGCTCTAGCTTTCCTACGCAGTATTTT
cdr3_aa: CASSSSFPTQYF

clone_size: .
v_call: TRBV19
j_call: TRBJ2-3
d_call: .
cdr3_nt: TGTGCCAGTAGTAGGGGACACCGAGATACGCAGTATTTT
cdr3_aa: CASSRGHRDTQYF

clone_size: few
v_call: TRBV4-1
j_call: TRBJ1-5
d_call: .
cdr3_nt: TGCGCCAGCAGCATAACTGGTAGCAATCAGCCCCAGCATTTT
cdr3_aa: CASSITGSNQPQHF

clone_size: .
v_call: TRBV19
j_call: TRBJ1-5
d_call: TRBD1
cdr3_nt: TGTGCCAGTAGTAAACTCTTTCAGGGGGGTCTTAGCAATCAGCCCCAGCATTTT
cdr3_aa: CASSKLFQGGLSNQPQHF

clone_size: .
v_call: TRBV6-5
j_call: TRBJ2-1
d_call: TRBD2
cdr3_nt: TGTGCTTCCCAGCGGGGGGGCATCGATGAGCAGTTCTTC
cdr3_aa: CASQRGGIDEQFF

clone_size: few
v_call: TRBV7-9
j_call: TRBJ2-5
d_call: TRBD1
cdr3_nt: TGTGCCAGCAGCCAGGGACAGGGGTCGGAGACCCAGTACTTC
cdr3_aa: CASSQGQGSETQYF

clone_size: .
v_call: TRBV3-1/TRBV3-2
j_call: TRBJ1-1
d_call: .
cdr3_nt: TGTGCCAGCAGAGGGACTGCGGGGCAGGGGAACACTGAAGCTTTCTTT
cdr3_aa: CASRGTAGQGNTEAFF

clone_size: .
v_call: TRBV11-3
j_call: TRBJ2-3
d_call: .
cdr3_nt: TGTGCCAGCAGCAATCCCGCAGCGCAACTTGATACGCAGTATTTT
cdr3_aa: CASSNPAAQLDTQYF

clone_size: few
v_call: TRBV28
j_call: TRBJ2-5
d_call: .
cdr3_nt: TGTGCCAGCAGTTTAGGACAGTACCAAGAGACCCAGTACTTC
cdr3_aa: CASSLGQYQETQYF

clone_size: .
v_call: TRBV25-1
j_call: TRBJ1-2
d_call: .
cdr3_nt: TGTGCCAGCGGCCAGGACTATGGCTACACCTTC
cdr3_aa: CASGQDYGYTF

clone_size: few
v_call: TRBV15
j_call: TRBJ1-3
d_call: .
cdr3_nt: TGTGCCACCAGCAGAGCCCGGACAGCCAACTCTGGAAACACCATATATTTT
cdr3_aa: CATSRARTANSGNTIYF

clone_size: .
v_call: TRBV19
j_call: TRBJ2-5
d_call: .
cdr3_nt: TGTGCCAGTAGTGAGGAGGGGAGGACCCAGTACTTC
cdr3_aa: CASSEEGRTQYF

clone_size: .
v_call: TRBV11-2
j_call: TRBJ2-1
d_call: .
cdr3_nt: TGTGCCAGCAGCTTAGATACTAGGTACAATGAGCAGTTCTTC
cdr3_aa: CASSLDTRYNEQFF

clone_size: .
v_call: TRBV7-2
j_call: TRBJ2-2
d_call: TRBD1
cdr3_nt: TGTGCCAGCAGCGCGACACCTCCGGGACAGGGCACCGGGGAGCTGTTTTTT
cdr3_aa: CASSATPPGQGTGELFF

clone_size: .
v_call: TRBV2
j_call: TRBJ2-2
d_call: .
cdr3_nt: TGTGCCAGCAGAACCCACGGTGGCGGGGTGGGCACCGGGGAGCTGTTTTTT
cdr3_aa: CASRTHGGGVGTGELFF

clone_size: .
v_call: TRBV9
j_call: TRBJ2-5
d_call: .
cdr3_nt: TGTGCCAGCAGCGTCTCGTACCAAGAGACCCAGTACTTC
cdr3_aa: CASSVSYQETQYF

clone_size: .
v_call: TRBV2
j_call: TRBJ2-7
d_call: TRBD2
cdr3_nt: TGTGCCAGCAGAGGACTAGCGGGGGGCCCCTACGAGCAGTACTTC
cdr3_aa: CASRGLAGGPYEQYF

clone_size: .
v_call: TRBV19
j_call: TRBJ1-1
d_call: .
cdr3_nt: TGTGCCAGTAGCCCTACAACGACAGGATTGAACACTGAAGCTTTCTTT
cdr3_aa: CASSPTTTGLNTEAFF

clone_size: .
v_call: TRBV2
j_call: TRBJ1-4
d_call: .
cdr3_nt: TGTGCCAGCAGTAGACAGACGGGAGGAGAAAAACTGTTTTTT
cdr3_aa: CASSRQTGGEKLFF

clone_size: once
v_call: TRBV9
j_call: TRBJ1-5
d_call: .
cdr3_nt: TGTGCCAGCAGCGTGGGGGACATCCTCAATCAGCCCCAGCATTTT
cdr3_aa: CASSVGDILNQPQHF

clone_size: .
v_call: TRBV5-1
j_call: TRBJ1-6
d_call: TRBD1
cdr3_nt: TGCGCCAGCAGCTTTCAGACAGGGAAAGACTCACCCCTCCACTTT
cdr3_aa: CASSFQTGKDSPLHF

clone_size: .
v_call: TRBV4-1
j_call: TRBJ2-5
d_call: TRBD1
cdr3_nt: TGCGCCAGCAGCTATACAGGGGTCCAAGAGACCCAGTACTTC
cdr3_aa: CASSYTGVQETQYF

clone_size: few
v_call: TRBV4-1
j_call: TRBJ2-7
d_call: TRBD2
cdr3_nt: TGCGCCAGCAGCCAAGTTGAGGGAACCGGGACTAGCGGCTACGAGCAGTACTTC
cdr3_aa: CASSQVEGTGTSGYEQYF

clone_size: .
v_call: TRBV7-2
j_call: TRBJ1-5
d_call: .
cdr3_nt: TGTGCCAGCAGTCACACCTACGGGGGGCGTAATCAGCCCCAGCATTTT
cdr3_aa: CASSHTYGGRNQPQHF

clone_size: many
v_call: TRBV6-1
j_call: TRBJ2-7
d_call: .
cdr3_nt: TGTGCCAGCAGTGAAGCTTGGCAGGGGAACTACGAGCAGTACTTC
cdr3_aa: CASSEAWQGNYEQYF

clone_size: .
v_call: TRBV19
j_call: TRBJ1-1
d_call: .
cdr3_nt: TGTGCCAGTAGGGGCGTGGGGAACACTGAAGCTTTCTTT
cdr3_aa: CASRGVGNTEAFF

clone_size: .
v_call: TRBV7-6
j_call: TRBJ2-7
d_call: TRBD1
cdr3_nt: TGTGCCAGCAGCCCGACCGGGACAGGGTATGAGCAGTACTTC
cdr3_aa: CASSPTGTGYEQYF

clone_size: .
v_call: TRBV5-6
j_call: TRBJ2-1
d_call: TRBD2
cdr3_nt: TGTGCCAGCAGCTTGACTAGCGGGGGGCGACCCTCCTACAATGAGCAGTTCTTC
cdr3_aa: CASSLTSGGRPSYNEQFF